The 16 T cell receptor beta chains below come from one sample, sequenced in a study of CD8+CD57+ T cells in acquired aplastic anemia. Whoever was chosen for sequencing had shown CD8+CD57+ cell expansion by flow cytometry. It was genomic DNA that served as the template for profiling TCR beta VDJ and CDR3. TCRdb reprocessed the reads via MiXCR and lists one record per CDR3 protein. Of about 160,000 distinct CDR3 sequences listed, 40% to 60% are singletons. The source material was sorted CD4+, CD8+, or CD8+CD57+ T cells (not recorded which) from PBMCs. The receptors were gathered from a human donor with aplastic anemia.

This chain connects TRBV2 to TRBJ2-1; 8 bases agree with TRBD2. The CDR3 runs to 13 residues. Germline loops: CDR1 SNHLY, CDR2 FYNNEI. V was clipped by 5 bases and J by 9 bases; unmatched bases: 6. CDR3 amino acids: CASSSGTRGEQFF. For the CDR3, the DNA is TGTGCCAGCAGTTCCGGGACTAGAGGTGAGCAGTTCTTC.

There are many counts of this clonotype. The rearrangement uses TRBV3-1 and TRBJ2-7, with 7 bases lining up with TRBD2. Germline V gene sequence: CDR1 LGHDT, CDR2 YNNKEL (reference sequence). Trimming cost V 5 bases and J 12 bases; bases outside gene matches: 10. The CDR3 extends over 12 amino acids. Here the CDR3 reads CASSSGLGRGYF. DNA for the CDR3: TGTGCCAGCAGCTCCGGACTAGGCAGAGGGTACTTC.

The rearrangement joins TRBV9 to TRBJ1-6; D unresolved. The CDR3 spans 17 residues. Between the trimmed V and J ends, which lost 4 bases and 2 bases, there was a span of 16 bases. From germline, CDR1 is SGDLS and CDR2 YYNGEE. The CDR3 loop reads CASSPRWDFTYNSPLHF. The CDR3 DNA follows: TGTGCCAGCAGCCCGCGGTGGGATTTCACCTATAATTCACCCCTCCACTTT.

This clonotype appeared a few times. The J gene is TRBJ2-2, the V gene TRBV19; D could derive from TRBD1 or TRBD2 (5 bases each). This CDR3 comprises 13 residues. Per germline, CDR1 LNHDA and CDR2 SQIVND (reference sequence). CDR3 protein: CATGRPNTGELFF. The CDR3, as DNA: TGTGCGACGGGACGGCCGAACACCGGGGAGCTGTTTTTT.

J is TRBJ2-2 and V is TRBV15, with D perhaps assigned TRBD1 or TRBD2 (5 bases each). Deletions cut 3 bases from V and 6 bases from J, with 17 bases between. This CDR3 has 16 amino acids. CDR1 and CDR2 (germline): LNHNV, YYDKDF (reference sequence). CDR3 nucleotides: TGTGCCACCAGCAGCCAGGGAGTATGGGGATCCGGGGAGCTGTTTTTT. The encoded protein is CATSSQGVWGSGELFF.

V gene TRBV7-9 combines with J gene TRBJ2-5; 8 nucleotides align to TRBD2. The CDR3 has 14 amino acids. Trimming took 3 bases from V and 4 from J; bases not matched to a gene: 4. Germline values: CDR1 SEHNR, CDR2 FQNEAQ (reference sequence). The CDR3 nucleotides read TGTGCCAGCAGCTTCTCGACTAGCGCAGAGACCCAGTACTTC. Protein product: CASSFSTSAETQYF.

The genes are TRBV2 and TRBJ2-7; 7 bases line up with TRBD2. Germline-derived CDR1 and CDR2 are SNHLY and FYNNEI. V dropped 5 bases and J dropped 3; count of bases not matched to a gene: 10. The CDR3 consists of 15 residues. The CDR3 nucleotides are TGTGCCAGCAGTCACCTTGGGTGGGAGGGCTACGAGCAGTACTTC. Protein sequence: CASSHLGWEGYEQYF.

On this clonotype itself: One end of the junction is discordant with germline, which a read error may explain. The chain employs TRBV12-3 or TRBV12-4 and TRBJ1-3; no definite D call. The CDR3 spans 15 residues. CDR3 residues: CASSSGISSGNTIYF. The CDR3 DNA follows: TGTGCCAGTAGTTCGGGAATCAGCTCTGGAAACACCATATATTTT.

The chain has TRBV24-1 and TRBJ2-3; D remains ambiguous. Looked up from germline, CDR1 is KGHDR and CDR2 is SFDVKD. The CDR3 contains 14 residues. V lost 8 bases to trimming and J lost 0 bases, with 11 bases between them. CDR3 in amino acids: CATKGKSSTDTQYF. CDR3 nucleotides: TGTGCCACCAAAGGGAAGAGTAGCACAGATACGCAGTATTTT.

This rearrangement joins TRBV7-8 to TRBJ2-1; D is undetermined. The CDR3 runs to 11 residues. V lost 7 bases to trimming and J lost 8 bases, with 9 bases between them. The germline gives CDR1 SGHVS, CDR2 FQNEAQ. The CDR3 protein is CASTKRDEQFF. The CDR3 DNA follows: TGTGCCAGCACAAAAAGGGATGAGCAGTTCTTC.

This clonotype was counted ten times or more. V usage is TRBV19 and J usage is TRBJ1-1, with D uncertain. From germline, CDR1 is LNHDA and CDR2 SQIVND (reference sequence). With 3 bases removed from V and 0 bases from J, the gap between germline ends came to 11 bases. The CDR3 runs 15 residues. The CDR3 loop is CASSIGRSMNTEAFF. For the CDR3, the DNA is TGTGCCAGTAGTATTGGGCGGAGCATGAACACTGAAGCTTTCTTT.

The chain has TRBV11-1 and TRBJ2-1; TRBD2 matches at 8 bases. The V segment lost 3 bases and the J segment 9 bases; nucleotides outside the gene matches: 4. Germline CDR1 is SGHAT and CDR2 is FQDESV (reference sequence). There are 13 residues in the CDR3. The CDR3: CASSFGRAGEQFF. Written as DNA, the CDR3 is TGTGCCAGCAGCTTCGGGAGGGCCGGTGAGCAGTTCTTC.

This clonotype has ten or more counts. The V gene is TRBV11-3, the J gene TRBJ1-1, with D unclear. This CDR3 region has 14 residues. Trimming took off 3 bases at V and 1 base at J, with 9 bases between the two ends. CDR1 SGHNT and CDR2 YENEEA come from the germline V gene. CDR3 region: CASSFTVSNTEAFF. CDR3 sequence (DNA): TGTGCCAGCAGCTTTACTGTCTCGAACACTGAAGCTTTCTTT.

The chain carries TRBV2 and TRBJ2-7, with D possibly being TRBD2 (6 bases). Looked up from germline, CDR1 is SNHLY and CDR2 is FYNNEI. Trimming took off 6 bases at V and 2 bases at J, with 14 bases between the two ends. This CDR3 comprises 14 residues. CDR3 residues: CASRTRGTTYEQYF. In DNA, the CDR3 is TGTGCCAGCAGGACTCGGGGGACGACCTACGAGCAGTACTTC.

The J gene is TRBJ2-3, the V gene TRBV12-3 or TRBV12-4; D ambiguous. There are 16 residues in the CDR3. Trimming stripped 3 bases from V and 4 bases from J, with 17 bases between. The CDR3 DNA reads as TGTGCCAGCAGTTTGGCCCCTTCGGTGGGCGCAGATACGCAGTATTTT. It is translated as CASSLAPSVGADTQYF.

In DNA, the CDR3 is TGTGCCAGCAGTGAACAGGGGACCACAGATACGCAGTATTTT. Translating it yields CASSEQGTTDTQYF. The gene calls are TRBV2 and TRBJ2-3; tentatively, D is TRBD1 (6 bases). V shed 2 bases and J shed 2 bases, with 8 bases lying between them. The CDR3 runs 14 residues. Germline CDR1 reads SNHLY; CDR2 reads FYNNEI.